What follows is one T cell receptor (beta chain) and its context. The table came from immunoSEQ multiplex PCR; TCRdb's copy has only in-frame clones and leaves some out. The data contain 60,000 to 65,000 clones, just under 95% of them singletons. This sample was included in a study of T cell changes during pregnancy in multiple sclerosis. Germline V gives CDR1 SNHLY, CDR2 FYNNEI. The CDR3 is 17 amino acids. V lost 4 bases and J 1 base, leaving 16 bases between the germline ends. This sequence was found in a female donor with multiple sclerosis, enrolled in a pregnancy study. V and J are TRBV2 and TRBJ2-2; D is ambiguous. The sample in question was peripheral blood, obtained in the second trimester of pregnancy. CDR3 sequence reads: CASSAMAAQENTGELFF. The CDR3 DNA reads as TGTGCCAGCAGTGCGATGGCTGCCCAGGAGAACACCGGGGAGCTGTTTTTT.